This TCR beta chain emerged from a study of OX40 agonist ivuxolimab in advanced cancers. Study as a whole: Ivuxolimab, an antibody acting as an agonist of OX40 (CD134), was used to treat patients.

This clone has only a few counts. Its cognate antigen is unknown. Findings and caveats of the study: Among the lowest peripheral clonal expansion occurred in 0.1-3.0 mg/kg partial responders.

The CDR3 loop spans 12 amino acids. Germline V CDR1 and CDR2: SNHLY, FYNNEI. V was pared by 4 bases and J by 1 base, with 4 bases between. Clones were read by immunoSEQ multiplex PCR, and TCRdb kept only the in-frame ones, dropping some. Of approximately 80,000 clones in the sample, about 88% were seen once. This sequence joins TRBV2 and TRBJ1-1; D gene unclear. This clonotype originated in an adult with an advanced solid tumor such as melanoma, head and neck, liver or kidney cancer. This specimen consisted of CD4+ or CD8+ T cells sorted from blood, obtained in a trial of the OX40 agonist ivuxolimab. CDR3 coding DNA: TGTGCCAGCAGTGTCCAGAACACTGAAGCTTTCTTT. Amino acids: CASSVQNTEAFF. The variable domain in full, with the rest retrieved from reference TRBV2 and TRBJ1-1, is EPEVTQTPSHQVTQMGQEVILRCVPISNHLYFYWYRQILGQKVEFLVSFYNNEISEKSEIFDDQFSVERPDGSNFTLKIRSTKLEDSAMYFCASSVQNTEAFFGQGTRLTVV.